This record looks at one T cell receptor (beta chain) sequence and its context. Its cognate antigen is unknown. Trimming pared 4 bases from V and 2 bases from J, leaving 14 bases between. From germline, CDR1 is MDHEN and CDR2 SYDVKM. The CDR3 covers 15 residues. Sequencing used immunoSEQ multiplex PCR; TCRdb keeps in-frame clones, though not all of them. The sample contains more than 140,000 clones, about 91% of which appear only once. The data belong to a study of T cell responses to AZD1222 COVID-19 vaccine. Study conclusions and caveats: No day 14 peak samples; only post-peak repertoires were characterized. Among spike-specific TCRs, nearly half reportedly target unmutated variant regions.

The chain combines TRBV28 with TRBJ1-2, with D possibly TRBD1 on 5 matching bases. The starting material was peripheral blood, obtained on day 0 of MenACWY control vaccination. The TCR originated in an adult in good health. CDR3 coding DNA: TGTGCCAGCAGTTCTGCCGGGACGGGGAACTATGGCTACACCTTC. Translating it yields CASSSAGTGNYGYTF.